This TCR beta chain comes out of a study of blood T cell repertoires in COVID-19. Looking at the study overall: Samples of COVID-19 (acute and convalescent) were obtained from the United States, Italy and Spain. T cells, B-cell-depleted T cells, or PBMCs provided the cDNA or gDNA that served as material.

Unmatched junction bases numbered 6, after V lost 4 bases and J lost 7 bases. Looked up from germline, CDR1 is SGHRS and CDR2 is YFSETQ. This CDR3 comprises 14 residues. Original data processing: Estimates of nucleated cell counts were drawn from the amplification of reference gene primers. TCRdb's copy holds only in-frame clones and misses some; the assay was immunoSEQ multiplex PCR. The DNA gave D and trimming, while V, J and clone size come from that table. This sample has tens of thousands of clones, with 78% found just once. The source of this sequence is a man in his 70s with acute or convalescent COVID-19. This chain links TRBV5-1 with TRBJ1-2, with 11 bases fitting TRBD1. The sequenced sample consisted of peripheral blood. CDR3 bases: TGCGCCAGCAGCCCTGGACAGGGGGCTGGTGGCTACACCTTC. It encodes CASSPGQGAGGYTF.